The rows below give T cell receptor beta chains drawn from one sample of a study of regulatory and conventional T cells in RAG deficiency. Repertoires were generated with immunoSEQ multiplex PCR, while TCRdb's copy carries only in-frame clones and drops some. The data contain 20,000 to 25,000 clones, almost 96% of them singletons. The same data also contributed to another study, on regulatory T cells.

What was sequenced was CD25- CD4+ T cells sorted from blood. All receptors derive from a human donor in good health. The CDR3 runs from the conserved cysteine through the conserved F or W.

j_call | v_call | cdr3_aa
TRBJ1-1 | TRBV27 | CASRRQGLNTEAFF
TRBJ1-1 | TRBV28 | CASSLGGEGRTEAFF
TRBJ1-5 | TRBV12-5 | CASGPDRVGPQHF
TRBJ2-1 | TRBV6-5 | CASSGQGWDEQFF
TRBJ1-2 | TRBV7-2 | CASSLTSDRGLYGYTF
TRBJ1-1 | TRBV2 | CASRDDTVLEAFF
TRBJ1-2 | TRBV6-1 | CASTKSGGNYGYTF
TRBJ2-2 | TRBV6-5 | CASSSSGGATGELFF
TRBJ1-3 | TRBV28 | CASRGGALSGNTIYF
TRBJ1-2 | TRBV6-5 | CASTPGWDSNYGYTF
TRBJ1-5 | TRBV5-1 | CASSLAGKVGQPQHF
TRBJ2-2 | TRBV27 | CASRAGELFF
TRBJ2-6 | TRBV5-1 | CASSPWDGSSGANVLTF
TRBJ2-7 | TRBV5-1 | CASSLAARSGATYEQYF
TRBJ1-2 | TRBV6-5 | CASRHVTGYGYTF
TRBJ2-7 | TRBV9 | CASSVEQGARIYEQYF
TRBJ2-1 | TRBV2 | CASSEEVMRGALNEQFF
TRBJ1-2 | TRBV6-6 | CASSPGQRYGYTF
TRBJ2-7 | TRBV5-1 | CASSLVQGEQYF
TRBJ1-4 | TRBV9 | CASSVAGGAGEKLFF
TRBJ1-5 | TRBV5-1 | CASSLGGGDQPQHF
TRBJ2-7 | TRBV7-2 | CASSSGQLREQYF
TRBJ1-1 | TRBV28 | CASTQLGLRETEAFF
TRBJ1-4 | TRBV7-2 | CASGGGWGEKLFF